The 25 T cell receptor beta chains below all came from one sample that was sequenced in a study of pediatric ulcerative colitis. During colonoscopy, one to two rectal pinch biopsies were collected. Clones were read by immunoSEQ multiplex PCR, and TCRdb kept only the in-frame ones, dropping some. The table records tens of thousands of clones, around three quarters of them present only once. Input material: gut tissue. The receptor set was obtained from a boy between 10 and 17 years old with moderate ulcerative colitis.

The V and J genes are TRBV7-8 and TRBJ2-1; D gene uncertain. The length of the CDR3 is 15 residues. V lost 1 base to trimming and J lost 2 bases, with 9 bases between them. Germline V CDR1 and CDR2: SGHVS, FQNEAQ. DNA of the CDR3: TGTGCCAGCAGCTTAGGAGTTCCCACCTACAATGAGCAGTTCTTC. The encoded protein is CASSLGVPTYNEQFF. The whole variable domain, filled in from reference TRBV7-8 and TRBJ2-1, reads GAGVSQSPRYKVAKRGQDVALRCDPISGHVSLFWYQQALGQGPEFLTYFQNEAQLDKSGLPSDRFFAERPEGSVSTLKIQRTQQEDSAVYLCASSLGVPTYNEQFFGPGTRLTVL.

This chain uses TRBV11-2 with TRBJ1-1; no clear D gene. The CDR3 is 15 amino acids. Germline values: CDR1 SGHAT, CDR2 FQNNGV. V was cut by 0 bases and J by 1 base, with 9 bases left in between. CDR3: CASSLEVGWNTEAFF. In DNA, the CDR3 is TGTGCCAGCAGCTTAGAAGTGGGATGGAACACTGAAGCTTTCTTT.

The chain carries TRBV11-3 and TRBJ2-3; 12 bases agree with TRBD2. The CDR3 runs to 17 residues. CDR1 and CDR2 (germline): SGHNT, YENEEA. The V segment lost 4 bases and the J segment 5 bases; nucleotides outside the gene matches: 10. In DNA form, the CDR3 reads TGTGCCAGCAGCTACATCACACTAGCGGGAGGAGTAGATACGCAGTATTTT. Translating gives CASSYITLAGGVDTQYF.

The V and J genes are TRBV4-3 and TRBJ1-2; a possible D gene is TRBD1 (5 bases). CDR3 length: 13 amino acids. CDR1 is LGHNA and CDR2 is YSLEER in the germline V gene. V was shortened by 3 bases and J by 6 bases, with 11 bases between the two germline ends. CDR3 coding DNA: TGCGCCAGCAGCCAGGCCCGGGACCATGGCTACACCTTC. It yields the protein CASSQARDHGYTF.

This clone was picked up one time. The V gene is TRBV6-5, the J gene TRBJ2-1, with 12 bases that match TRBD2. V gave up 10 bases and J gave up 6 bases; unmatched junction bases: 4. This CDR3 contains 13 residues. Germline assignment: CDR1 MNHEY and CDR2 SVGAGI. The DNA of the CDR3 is TGTGCCACTAGCGGGGGGGCCTCCAATGAGCAGTTCTTC. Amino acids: CATSGGASNEQFF.

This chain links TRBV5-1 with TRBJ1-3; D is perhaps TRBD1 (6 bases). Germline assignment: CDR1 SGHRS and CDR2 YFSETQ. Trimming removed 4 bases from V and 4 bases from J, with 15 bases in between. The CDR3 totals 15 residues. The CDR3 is CASSTGQTTGNTIYF. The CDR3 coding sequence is TGCGCCAGCAGCACCGGACAGACGACGGGAAACACCATATATTTT.

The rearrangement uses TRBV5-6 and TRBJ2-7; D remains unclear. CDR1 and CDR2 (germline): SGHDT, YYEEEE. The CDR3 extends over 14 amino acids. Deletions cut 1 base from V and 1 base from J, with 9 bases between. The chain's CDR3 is CASSLSASSYEQYF. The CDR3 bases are TGTGCCAGCAGCTTGAGCGCCAGTTCCTACGAGCAGTACTTC.

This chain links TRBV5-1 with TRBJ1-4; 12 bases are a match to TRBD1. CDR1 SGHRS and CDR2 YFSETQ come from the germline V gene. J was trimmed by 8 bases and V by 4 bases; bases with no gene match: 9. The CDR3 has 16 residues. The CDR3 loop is CASSGGTGGVREKLFF. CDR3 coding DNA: TGCGCCAGCAGCGGCGGGACAGGGGGCGTTAGGGAAAAACTGTTTTTT.

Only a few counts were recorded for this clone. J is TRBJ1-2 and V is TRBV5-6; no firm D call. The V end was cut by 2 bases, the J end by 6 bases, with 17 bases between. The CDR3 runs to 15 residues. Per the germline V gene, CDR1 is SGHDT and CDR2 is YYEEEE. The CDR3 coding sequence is TGTGCCAGCAGCTTTTGGCACAGTATAAAGGATGGCTACACCTTC. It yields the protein CASSFWHSIKDGYTF.

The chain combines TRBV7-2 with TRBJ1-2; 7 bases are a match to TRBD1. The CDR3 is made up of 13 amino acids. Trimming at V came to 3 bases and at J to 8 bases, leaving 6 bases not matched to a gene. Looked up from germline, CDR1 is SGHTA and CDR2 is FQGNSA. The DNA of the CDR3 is TGTGCCAGCAGCTTGGAGACAGGGTGGGGCTACACCTTC. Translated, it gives CASSLETGWGYTF.

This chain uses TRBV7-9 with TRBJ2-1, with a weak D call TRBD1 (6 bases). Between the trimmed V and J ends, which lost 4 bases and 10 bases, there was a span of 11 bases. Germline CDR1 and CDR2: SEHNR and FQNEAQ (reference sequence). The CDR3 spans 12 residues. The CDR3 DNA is TGTGCCAGCAGCTCCACCGGGACAGAGCAGTTCTTC. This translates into CASSSTGTEQFF.

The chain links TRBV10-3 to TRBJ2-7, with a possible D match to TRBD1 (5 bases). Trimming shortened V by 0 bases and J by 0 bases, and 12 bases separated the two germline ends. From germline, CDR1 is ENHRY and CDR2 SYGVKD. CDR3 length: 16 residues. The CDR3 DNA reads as TGTGCCATCAGTGAGTCGGGCAGGGCCGTCTCCTACGAGCAGTACTTC. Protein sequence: CAISESGRAVSYEQYF.

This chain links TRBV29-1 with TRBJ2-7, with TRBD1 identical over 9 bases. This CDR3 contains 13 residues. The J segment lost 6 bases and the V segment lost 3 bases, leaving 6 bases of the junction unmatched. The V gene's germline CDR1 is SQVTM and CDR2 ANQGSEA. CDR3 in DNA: TGCAGCGTTGAGCCGGGACAGGGACGCGAGCAGTACTTC. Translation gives CSVEPGQGREQYF.

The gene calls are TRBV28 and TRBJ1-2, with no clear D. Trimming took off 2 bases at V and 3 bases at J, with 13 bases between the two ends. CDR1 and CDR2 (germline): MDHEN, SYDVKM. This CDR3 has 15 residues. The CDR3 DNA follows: TGTGCCAGCAGTTTAGGTGACGGGGTGTACTATGGCTACACCTTC. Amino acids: CASSLGDGVYYGYTF.

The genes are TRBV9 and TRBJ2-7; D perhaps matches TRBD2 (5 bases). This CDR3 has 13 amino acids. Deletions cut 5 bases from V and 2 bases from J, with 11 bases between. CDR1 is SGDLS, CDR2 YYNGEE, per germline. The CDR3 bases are TGTGCCAGCAGGGGTGACGGGACCTACGAGCAGTACTTC. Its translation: CASRGDGTYEQYF.

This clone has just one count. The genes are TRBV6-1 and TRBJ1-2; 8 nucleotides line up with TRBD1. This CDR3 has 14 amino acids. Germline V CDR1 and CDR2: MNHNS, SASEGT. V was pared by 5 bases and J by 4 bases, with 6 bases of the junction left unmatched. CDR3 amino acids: CASSWTGIGYGYTF. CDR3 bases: TGTGCCAGCAGTTGGACAGGGATTGGCTATGGCTACACCTTC.

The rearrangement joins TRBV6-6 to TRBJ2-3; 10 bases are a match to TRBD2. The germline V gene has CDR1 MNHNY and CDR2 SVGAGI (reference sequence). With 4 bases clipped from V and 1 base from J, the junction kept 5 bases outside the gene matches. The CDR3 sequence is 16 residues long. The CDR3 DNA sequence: TGTGCCAGCAGTTGGGGGACTAGCGAACGCACAGATACGCAGTATTTT. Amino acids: CASSWGTSERTDTQYF.

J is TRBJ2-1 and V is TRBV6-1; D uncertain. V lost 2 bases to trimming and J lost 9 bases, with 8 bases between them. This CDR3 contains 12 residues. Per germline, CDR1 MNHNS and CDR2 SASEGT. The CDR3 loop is CASSERASEQFF. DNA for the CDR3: TGTGCCAGCAGTGAAAGGGCTTCTGAGCAGTTCTTC.

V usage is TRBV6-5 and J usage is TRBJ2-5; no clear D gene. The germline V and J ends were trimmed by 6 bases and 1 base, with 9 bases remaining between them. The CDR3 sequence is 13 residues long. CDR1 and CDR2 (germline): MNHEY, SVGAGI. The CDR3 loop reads CASRRRTQETQYF. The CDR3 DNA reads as TGTGCCAGCAGACGACGGACCCAAGAGACCCAGTACTTC.

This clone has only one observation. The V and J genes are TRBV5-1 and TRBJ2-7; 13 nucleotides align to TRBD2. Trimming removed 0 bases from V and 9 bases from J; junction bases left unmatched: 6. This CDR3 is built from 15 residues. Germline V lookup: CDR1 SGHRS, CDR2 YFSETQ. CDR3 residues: CASSLAGTSGAGQYF. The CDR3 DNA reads TGCGCCAGCAGCTTGGCCGGGACTAGCGGGGCCGGGCAGTACTTC.

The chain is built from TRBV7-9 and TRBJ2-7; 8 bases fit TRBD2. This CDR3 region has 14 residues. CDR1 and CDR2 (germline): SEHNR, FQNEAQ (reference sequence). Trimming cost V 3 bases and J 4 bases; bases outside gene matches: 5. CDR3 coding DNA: TGTGCCAGCAGCTTGGGAAGCGGGAGTTACGAGCAGTACTTC. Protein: CASSLGSGSYEQYF.

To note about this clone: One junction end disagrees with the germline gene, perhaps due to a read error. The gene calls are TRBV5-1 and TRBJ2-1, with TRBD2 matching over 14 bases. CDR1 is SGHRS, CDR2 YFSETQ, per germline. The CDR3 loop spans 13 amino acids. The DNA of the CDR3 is TGCGCCAGCAGCTTGGAGACTAGCGGGAGGGGGATCTTC. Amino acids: CASSLETSGRGIF.

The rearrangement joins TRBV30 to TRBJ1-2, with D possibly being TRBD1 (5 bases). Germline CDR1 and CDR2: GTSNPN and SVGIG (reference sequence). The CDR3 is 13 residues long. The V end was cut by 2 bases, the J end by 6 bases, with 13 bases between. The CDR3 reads CAWSRRDQHGYTF. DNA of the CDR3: TGTGCCTGGAGTCGACGGGACCAGCATGGCTACACCTTC.

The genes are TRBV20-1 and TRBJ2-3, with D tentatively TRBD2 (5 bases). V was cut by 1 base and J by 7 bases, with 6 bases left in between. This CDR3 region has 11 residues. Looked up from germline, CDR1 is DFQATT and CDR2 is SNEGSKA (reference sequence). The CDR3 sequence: CSARAGNTQYF. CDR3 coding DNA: TGCAGTGCTAGAGCGGGGAATACGCAGTATTTT.

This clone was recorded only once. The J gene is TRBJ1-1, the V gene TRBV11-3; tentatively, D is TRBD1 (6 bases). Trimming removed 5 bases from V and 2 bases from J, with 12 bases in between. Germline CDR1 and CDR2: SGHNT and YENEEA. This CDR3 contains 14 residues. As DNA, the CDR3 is TGTGCCAGCAGCCCGTGGACAGACAACACTGAAGCTTTCTTT. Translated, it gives CASSPWTDNTEAFF.